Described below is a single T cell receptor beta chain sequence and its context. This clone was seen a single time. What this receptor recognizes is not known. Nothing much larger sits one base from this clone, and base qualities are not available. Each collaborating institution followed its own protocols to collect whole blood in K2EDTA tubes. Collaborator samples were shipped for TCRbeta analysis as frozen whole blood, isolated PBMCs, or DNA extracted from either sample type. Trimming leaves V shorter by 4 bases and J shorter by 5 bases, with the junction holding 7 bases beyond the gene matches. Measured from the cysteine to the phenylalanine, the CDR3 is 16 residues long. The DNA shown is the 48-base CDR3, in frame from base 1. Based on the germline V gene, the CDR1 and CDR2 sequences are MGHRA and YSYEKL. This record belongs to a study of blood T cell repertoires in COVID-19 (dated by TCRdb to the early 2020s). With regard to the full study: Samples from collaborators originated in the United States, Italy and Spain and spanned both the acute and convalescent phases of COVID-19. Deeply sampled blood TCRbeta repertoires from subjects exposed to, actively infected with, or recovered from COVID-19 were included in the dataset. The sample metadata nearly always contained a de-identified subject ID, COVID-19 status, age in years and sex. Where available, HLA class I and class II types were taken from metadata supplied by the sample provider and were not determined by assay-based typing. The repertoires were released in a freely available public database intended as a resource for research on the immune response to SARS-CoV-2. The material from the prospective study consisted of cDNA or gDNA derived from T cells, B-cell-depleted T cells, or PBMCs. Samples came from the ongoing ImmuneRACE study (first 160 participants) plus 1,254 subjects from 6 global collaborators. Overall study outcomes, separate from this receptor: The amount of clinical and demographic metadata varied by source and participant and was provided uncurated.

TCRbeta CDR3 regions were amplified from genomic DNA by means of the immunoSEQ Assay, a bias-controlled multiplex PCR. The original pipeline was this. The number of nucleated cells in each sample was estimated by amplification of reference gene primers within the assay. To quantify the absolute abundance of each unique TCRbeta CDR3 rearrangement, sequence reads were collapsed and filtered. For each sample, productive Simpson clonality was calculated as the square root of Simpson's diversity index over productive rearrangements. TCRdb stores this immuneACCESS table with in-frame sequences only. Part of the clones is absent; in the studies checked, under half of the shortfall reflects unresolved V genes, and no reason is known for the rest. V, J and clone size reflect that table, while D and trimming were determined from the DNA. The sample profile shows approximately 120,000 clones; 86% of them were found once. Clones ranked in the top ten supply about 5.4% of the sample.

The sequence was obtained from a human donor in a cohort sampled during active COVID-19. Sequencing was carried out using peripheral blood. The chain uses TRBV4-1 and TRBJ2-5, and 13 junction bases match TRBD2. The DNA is TGCGCCAGCAGCCCATGGACTAGCGGGAGTAAGGAGACCCAGTACTTC. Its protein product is CASSPWTSGSKETQYF.